This T cell receptor (beta chain) is drawn from a study of human T cells and chemical hapten exposure. Study background: Throughout a study of 20 to 25 weeks, patients underwent weekly scalp administration of diphenylcyclopropenone doses. Points from the study as a whole: High-frequency TCRs, those above 1 in 1000, stayed the same after DPC sensitization. Donors, who had alopecia, may show an immune response that differs from healthy people's.

Original processing notes: Counting gave a median of 95,638 TCRs per sample, with values ranging from about 23,224 to 690,600. TCRdb re-derived calls from the RACE reads in MiXCR, one entry per CDR3 protein. These V and J calls originate from TCRdb's pipeline instead of the authors' own analysis. The sample comprises tens of thousands of distinct CDR3 sequences, roughly 10% of which are singletons, and 1.4% rests with the top ten. The V and J ends lost 6 bases and 1 base respectively, with 16 bases between them. The CDR3 runs 16 residues. CDR1 is WSHSY and CDR2 is SAAADI in the germline V gene. Time point in this sample: patch test 3, about 24 weeks after DPC sensitization. Treatment of the sample: therapeutic diphenylcyclopropenone sensitization with weekly scalp DPC. At least ten counts were recorded for this clonotype. The target antigen is unknown.

The sequence was collected from a woman in her forties or fifties with alopecia areata. Some clones in this sample may be carry-over from other donors' samples. The starting material was whole blood, obtained in connection with sensitization to the hapten diphenylcyclopropenone (DPC). The chain employs TRBV10-2 and TRBJ2-1, with D perhaps assigned TRBD1 or TRBD2 (5 bases each). CDR3 in DNA: TGCGCCAGCAGGGAAGGATGGGACGTATCCTACAATGAGCAGTTCTTC. Translation: CASREGWDVSYNEQFF.